In this sample, the clone carrying this T cell receptor beta chain turned up many times. Its antigen is undetermined. A library prepared for alpha chains yielded this beta chain as an off-target read; its size is of little meaning. This specimen belongs to a study of spatial heterogeneity in lung cancer. Regarding the study as a whole: Tumor mutation count correlated with how many alpha and beta TCRs expanded intratumorally. Ubiquitous expanded TCR counts tracked ubiquitous nonsynonymous mutations; regional expanded TCR counts tracked regional nonsynonymous mutations.

CDR3 size: 11 residues. Germline V lookup: CDR1 KGHDR, CDR2 SFDVKD. The V end lost 2 bases, the J end lost 14 bases, and 11 bases lay between the germline ends. Every cDNA TCR molecule received its own unique molecular identifier. Each CDR3 protein is one row after TCRdb ran MiXCR on the 5' RACE reads. In the table there are over 8,500 distinct CDR3 sequences, roughly 5% of which are singletons. Time point noted: sample taken at primary tumor resection. 55 to 80 TRACERx patients with early, untreated non-small cell lung cancer donated samples. Unsorted tumor, nontumor lung tissue or cryopreserved PBMC supplied the whole RNA.

The rearrangement links TRBV24-1 to TRBJ2-5, with a weak D call TRBD1 (5 bases). Source: lung tumor tissue, taken at surgery. This clonotype was obtained from a male donor with early-stage non-small cell lung cancer. This CDR3 reads CATSDSRVHYF. DNA for the CDR3: TGTGCCACCAGTGATTCCAGGGTACATTACTTC.